Below, one TCR beta chain is given with its context. This clonotype was seen at least ten times. Its target antigen remains unknown. Per-nucleotide qualities are absent, and no much larger clonotype sits a single base away. Library preparation used 5' RACE. The run used a NextSeq 500. Unique molecular identifiers were attached to individual cDNA molecules in the TCR library protocol so that sequencing error and PCR bias could be corrected. Sequencing covered both TCR alpha and beta chains, and within each sample the abundances of alpha and beta sequences were tightly co-correlated. As for the original processing: Decombinator V4 was used to annotate TCR sequences for V gene, J gene and CDR3. TCRs were defined as expanded if a significant change between any two time points was detected under a Poisson model with p below 0.0001. TCR abundances were normalised to the total number of TCRs sequenced per sample and were expressed as counts per million. TRAV1-2 paired with TRAJ12, TRAJ20 or TRAJ33 defined MAIT TCRs, while TRAV10 paired with TRAJ18 defined iNKT TCRs. VDJdb, accessed 1 November 2021, was searched for CMV, EBV and SARS-CoV-2 annotated TCRs, with TCRs annotated for multiple antigens excluded. TCRdb applied fastp at Q25 and MiXCR to the public reads, then kept only in-frame beta chains. Every entry covers one CDR3 protein and lists the most common genes and DNA from its rows. The V and J calls, along with clone size, are taken from TCRdb and not from the paper's own processing. The sample table contains some 26,000 distinct CDR3 sequences; only one count was recorded for about 4.2% of them. The biggest ten clones account for 4% to 5% of the sample.

The sample comes from a study of early T cells in non-severe SARS-CoV-2 infection (dated by TCRdb to about 2021). For the wider study: Because TCR sequencing relied on bulk RNA taken from unsorted whole blood, pairing of alpha and beta chains was not possible.

The study was a case-control design nested within a healthcare worker cohort in London, UK, with weekly nasopharyngeal swab PCR tests and blood sampling. Healthcare workers were recruited between 23 and 31 March 2020, during the week of the UK lockdown, and were followed weekly for up to roughly 16 weeks. The CDR3 has 15 amino acids, counting the end cysteine and phenylalanine. Only the CDR3 portion is preserved as DNA: 45 bases, with reading frame beginning at the first base. CDR1 and CDR2, looked up from the germline V gene (reference sequence), are WNHNN and SYGVQD. V loses 7 bases of germline sequence and J loses 6 bases, and the interval between the two ends is 19 bases. Results and caveats for the whole study, not just this receptor: VDJdb matching was skewed toward anti-spike CD8 responses and likely underestimated virus-specific expansions by missing private and CD4 specificities.

Sequencing was carried out using whole blood. Recombination joined TRBV10-1 with TRBJ1-5; perhaps TRBD1 is the D gene, with 5 bases matching. The TCR was taken from an adult who was a healthcare worker with PCR-confirmed SARS-CoV-2 infection or an uninfected control (not recorded which). The CDR3 sequence is CASTLLQGEGQPQHF. The bases read TGCGCCAGCACCCTCCTCCAGGGAGAGGGTCAGCCCCAGCATTTT.